The 14 T cell receptor beta chains given below trace back to one sample, sequenced in a study of T cells in Graves' hyperthyroidism and ophthalmopathy (dated by TCRdb to the late 2010s). Receptors were amplified or captured by multiplex PCR. TCRdb shows the sequencer as Illumina HiSeq 2000. Amplification of TCR beta CDR3 regions was carried out from RNA transcripts. The TCR CDR3 was subjected to a first round of RT-PCR using the HTBI primer set and the Qiagen OneStep RT-PCR kit. Clones were called with MiXCR by TCRdb after fastp trimmed the public reads at Q25, and only in-frame beta chains were retained. Rows merge per CDR3 protein into single entries with the most common DNA and genes. Recorded for this sample are 380,000 or so distinct CDR3 sequences; over 11% of them occurred a single time. Of the sample, approximately 23% falls within the top ten clones. The sequencing input was blood. The receptors were sampled from a woman aged 25 to 39 with Graves' hyperthyroidism.

The V gene is TRBV4-3, the J gene TRBJ2-1; 9 bases agree with TRBD2. The germline gives CDR1 LGHNA, CDR2 YSLEER. This CDR3 comprises 16 residues. V was clipped by 4 bases and J by 1 base; unmatched bases: 5. The chain's CDR3 is CASSRLAGDSYNEQFF. The DNA for the CDR3 is TGCGCCAGCAGCCGTTTAGCGGGAGATTCCTACAATGAGCAGTTCTTC.

This clonotype was detected many times. The chain links TRBV2 to TRBJ1-1; D might be TRBD1 (6 bases). The CDR3 loop spans 13 amino acids. V was cut by 6 bases and J by 4 bases, with 12 bases left in between. Per the germline V gene, CDR1 is SNHLY and CDR2 is FYNNEI. Here the CDR3 reads CASRGRGGTEAFF. The DNA of the CDR3 is TGTGCCAGCAGGGGTAGGGGGGGCACTGAAGCTTTCTTT.

This clonotype appeared a few times. CDR3 amino acids: CAWSPGTGGDYTF. DNA of the CDR3: TGTGCCTGGAGTCCCGGGACAGGGGGCGACTACACCTTC. The J gene is TRBJ1-2, the V gene TRBV30; 12 nucleotides agree with TRBD1. Germline V gene lookup returns CDR1 GTSNPN and CDR2 SVGIG (reference sequence). Trimming took 2 bases from V and 10 from J; bases not matched to a gene: 5. The CDR3 length is 13 residues.

This clonotype appeared a few times. The chain carries TRBV27 and TRBJ2-2, with TRBD2 identical over 11 bases. The CDR3 length is 20 residues. CDR1 is MNHEY, CDR2 SMNVEV, per germline (reference sequence). Losses at the gene ends were 1 base for V and 1 base for J; bases not matched to a gene: 11. The CDR3 DNA is TGTGCCAGCAGTTTATATTCGATAAAGGGACTAGCGGTGAACACCGGGGAGCTGTTTTTT. It translates to CASSLYSIKGLAVNTGELFF.

This clonotype was observed many times. CDR3 region: CASSFLQGNQPQHF. CDR3 nucleotides: TGTGCCAGCAGTTTTCTACAGGGAAATCAGCCCCAGCATTTT. The V and J genes are TRBV28 and TRBJ1-5, with D tentatively TRBD1 (6 bases). The CDR3 spans 14 residues. Trimming took off 3 bases at V and 4 bases at J, with 10 bases between the two ends. CDR1 and CDR2 (germline): MDHEN, SYDVKM.

Many counts were recorded for this clonotype. The rearrangement uses TRBV25-1 and TRBJ1-2; the D gene is possibly TRBD1 (5 bases). Germline assignment: CDR1 MGHDK and CDR2 SYGVNS. CDR3 size: 17 residues. The germline V and J ends were trimmed by 5 bases and 0 bases, with 19 bases remaining between them. The CDR3 sequence: CASSQTTRVGANYGYTF. CDR3 DNA: TGTGCCAGCAGTCAAACTACCAGGGTTGGAGCTAACTATGGCTACACCTTC.

This clonotype has just a few counts. V and J are TRBV4-1 and TRBJ1-2, with D perhaps TRBD1 (5 bases). The V gene's germline CDR1 is MGHRA and CDR2 YSYEKL. The CDR3 contains 14 residues. With 4 bases removed from V and 1 base from J, the gap between germline ends came to 10 bases. CDR3 sequence reads: CASSRDGLNYGYTF. The CDR3 region has the DNA TGCGCCAGCAGCCGGGACGGACTTAACTATGGCTACACCTTC.

This chain connects TRBV19 to TRBJ2-3, with 9 bases that match TRBD1. This CDR3 is 13 amino acids long. Germline V gene data show CDR1 as LNHDA and CDR2 as SQIVND (reference sequence). V dropped 5 bases and J dropped 4; count of bases not matched to a gene: 1. In DNA form, the CDR3 reads TGTGCCAGTAGTGACAGGGGGGCAGATACGCAGTATTTT. Its protein is CASSDRGADTQYF.

In its sample, this clonotype was seen a few times. This chain connects TRBV12-3 or TRBV12-4 to TRBJ2-2; 9 bases agree with TRBD1. V gave up 6 bases and J gave up 5 bases; unmatched junction bases: 4. CDR3 length: 14 residues. Written as DNA, the CDR3 is TGTGCCAGCAGGGGACAGGGATGGACCGGGGAGCTGTTTTTT. It codes for CASRGQGWTGELFF.

A remark on this clonotype: A much larger clonotype is one base distant, so this may be a read error. J is TRBJ2-3 and V is TRBV11-3, with TRBD1 as a possible D gene (6 bases). Trimming took off 5 bases at V and 1 base at J, with 13 bases between the two ends. The CDR3 extends over 15 amino acids. Germline values: CDR1 SGHNT, CDR2 YENEEA. CDR3 nucleotide sequence: TGTGCCAGCAGCCCGGACAGCCCTGGCACAGATACGCAGTATTTT. Amino acids: CASSPDSPGTDTQYF.

The table lists this clonotype with a few counts. The chain is built from TRBV19 and TRBJ2-1, with no clear D. This CDR3 is 12 amino acids long. The V gene lost 5 bases and the J gene lost 6 bases, with 8 bases spanning the gap. Germline loops: CDR1 LNHDA, CDR2 SQIVND (reference sequence). The CDR3 DNA follows: TGTGCCAGTAGTTCAGTTTTCAATGAGCAGTTCTTC. This translates into CASSSVFNEQFF.

This chain links TRBV3-1 with TRBJ2-7, with D possibly being TRBD2 (6 bases). Trimming cost V 1 base and J 2 bases, with 6 bases left between them. Germline V CDR1 and CDR2: LGHDT, YNNKEL (reference sequence). The CDR3 is made up of 13 amino acids. The CDR3 nucleotides read TGTGCCAGCAGCCAAGCGGGAGCCTACGAGCAGTACTTC. Encoded protein: CASSQAGAYEQYF.

This clonotype has ten or more counts. The genes are TRBV29-1 and TRBJ2-2; D gene uncertain. V lost 6 bases to trimming and J lost 4 bases, with 15 bases between them. Germline loops: CDR1 SQVTM, CDR2 ANQGSEA. This CDR3 has 14 amino acids. CDR3 nucleotide sequence: TGCAGCGTGGTACTTGCGTCGGTCACCGGGGAGCTGTTTTTT. Translation: CSVVLASVTGELFF.

The chain carries TRBV20-1 and TRBJ2-3; 9 bases align to TRBD2. With V trimmed by 6 bases and J by 6 bases, 10 bases remained unmatched. This CDR3 comprises 14 residues. Germline CDR1 reads DFQATT; CDR2 reads SNEGSKA (reference sequence). The CDR3 sequence is CSAIGASGMDTQYF. The CDR3 DNA reads as TGCAGTGCGATAGGAGCTAGCGGGATGGATACGCAGTATTTT.